Listed below are T cell receptor beta chains from one sample, sequenced in a study of T cell responses to AZD1222 COVID-19 vaccine. The method was immunoSEQ multiplex PCR; TCRdb's version includes in-frame clones alone and lacks a portion of them. The table lists about 130,000 clones, around 87% of them singletons. The specimen was peripheral blood, collected on day 0 of AZD1222 vaccination. The origin of the receptors is an adult in good health. Each CDR3 is given with its conserved first and last residue. The D gene is left open where the match is weak. A row's size may be missing; if present it is once, few, many or a size class.

clone_size d_call j_call v_call cdr3_aa cdr3_nt
NA TRBD1 TRBJ2-2 TRBV7-2 CASSSTGGPTGELFF TGTGCCAGCAGCTCGACAGGGGGCCCCACCGGGGAGCTGTTTTTT
NA NA TRBJ2-2 TRBV30 CAWSVENGELFF TGTGCCTGGAGTGTAGAAAACGGGGAGCTGTTTTTT
NA TRBD1 TRBJ1-5 TRBV28 CASSLPGQNYQPQHF TGTGCCAGTTCATTACCGGGACAGAATTATCAGCCCCAGCATTTT
NA TRBD1 TRBJ1-2 TRBV9 CASSARGHRGLNYGYTF TGTGCCAGCAGCGCGAGAGGACACAGGGGTCTGAACTATGGCTACACCTTC
NA TRBD1 TRBJ2-7 TRBV6-2/TRBV6-3 CASSPRDRVYEQYF TGTGCCAGCAGTCCCCGGGACAGGGTCTACGAGCAGTACTTC
NA TRBD2 TRBJ2-7 TRBV27 CASRSGDPYEQYF TGTGCCAGCAGAAGCGGGGATCCTTACGAGCAGTACTTC
NA NA TRBJ2-7 TRBV6-5 CASSYTYTGSQGQYF TGTGCCAGCAGTTACACCTACACCGGGTCGCAAGGGCAGTACTTC
NA NA TRBJ1-5 TRBV4-1 CASSQGARNQPQHF TGCGCCAGCAGCCAAGGGGCGAGGAATCAGCCCCAGCATTTT
NA TRBD1 TRBJ1-1 TRBV5-6 CASRYRGNTEAFF TGTGCCAGTAGATACAGGGGGAACACTGAAGCTTTCTTT
few TRBD2 TRBJ2-3 TRBV30 CAWKGLAGPTQYF TGTGCCTGGAAAGGACTAGCGGGCCCTACGCAGTATTTT
NA NA TRBJ2-7 TRBV3-1/TRBV3-2 CASSQRDYEQYF TGTGCCAGCAGCCAGAGGGACTACGAGCAGTACTTC
NA TRBD1 TRBJ1-5 TRBV28 CASSLDGQGGQPQHF TGTGCCAGCAGTTTAGACGGACAGGGAGGCCAGCCCCAGCATTTT
NA NA TRBJ2-7 TRBV24-1 CASGVLSYEQYF TGTGCCAGCGGGGTCCTCTCCTACGAGCAGTACTTC
NA NA TRBJ1-2 TRBV30 CAILGQGGYTF TGTGCCATTCTAGGCCAGGGTGGCTACACCTTC
NA NA TRBJ2-7 TRBV12-3/TRBV12-4 CASTKSGRGKYF TGTGCCAGCACCAAAAGCGGACGGGGGAAGTACTTC
NA NA TRBJ2-6 TRBV30 CAWSLSGANVLTF TGTGCCTGGAGTCTTTCTGGGGCCAACGTCCTGACTTTC
NA NA TRBJ2-7 TRBV20-1 CSAKPYEQYF TGCAGTGCTAAACCCTACGAGCAGTACTTC
NA TRBD2 TRBJ2-1 TRBV6-5 CASSMASGMIEQFF TGTGCCAGCAGTATGGCTAGCGGGATGATTGAGCAGTTCTTC
NA NA TRBJ2-7 TRBV6-5 CASGVAVAYEQYF TGTGCCAGCGGGGTAGCGGTTGCCTACGAGCAGTACTTC
NA TRBD2 TRBJ2-1 TRBV18 CASSPGGGNEQFF TGTGCCAGCTCCCCTGGGGGGGGGAATGAGCAGTTCTTC
NA NA TRBJ1-2 TRBV7-2 CASSLVQEKLANYGYTF TGTGCCAGCAGCTTAGTACAGGAGAAGTTAGCTAACTATGGCTACACCTTC
NA NA TRBJ1-2 TRBV5-1 CASSLGTSVGYGYTF TGCGCCAGCAGCTTGGGTACCTCTGTTGGCTATGGCTACACCTTC
NA NA TRBJ2-7 TRBV10-3 CAISENIDRGEQYF TGTGCCATCAGTGAGAATATCGACCGGGGCGAGCAGTACTTC
NA TRBD1 TRBJ2-3 TRBV24-1 CATSDRTGGSLDTQYF TGTGCCACCAGTGACAGGACAGGGGGCTCTCTAGATACGCAGTATTTT